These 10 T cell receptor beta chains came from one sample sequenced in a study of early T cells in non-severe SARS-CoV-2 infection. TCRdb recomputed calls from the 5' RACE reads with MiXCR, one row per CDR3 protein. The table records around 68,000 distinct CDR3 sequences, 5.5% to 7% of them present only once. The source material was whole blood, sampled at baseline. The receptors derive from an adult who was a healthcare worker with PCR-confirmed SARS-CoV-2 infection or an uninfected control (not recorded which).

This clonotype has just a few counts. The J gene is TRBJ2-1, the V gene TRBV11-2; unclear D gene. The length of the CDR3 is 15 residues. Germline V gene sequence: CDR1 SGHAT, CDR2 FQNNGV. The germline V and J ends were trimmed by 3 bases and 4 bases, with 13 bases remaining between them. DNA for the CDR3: TGTGCCAGCAGCTTGACCCCGGAACCGTACAATGAGCAGTTCTTC. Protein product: CASSLTPEPYNEQFF. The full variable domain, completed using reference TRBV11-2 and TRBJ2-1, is EAGVAQSPRYKIIEKRQSVAFWCNPISGHATLYWYQQILGQGPKLLIQFQNNGVVDDSQLPKDRFSAERLKGVDSTLKIQPAKLEDSAVYLCASSLTPEPYNEQFFGPGTRLTVL.

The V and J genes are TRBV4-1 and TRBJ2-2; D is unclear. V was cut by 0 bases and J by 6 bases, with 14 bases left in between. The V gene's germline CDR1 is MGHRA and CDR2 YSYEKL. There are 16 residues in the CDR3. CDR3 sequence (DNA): TGCGCCAGCAGCCAAGACCGATACGGATTACCCGGGGAGCTGTTTTTT. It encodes CASSQDRYGLPGELFF.

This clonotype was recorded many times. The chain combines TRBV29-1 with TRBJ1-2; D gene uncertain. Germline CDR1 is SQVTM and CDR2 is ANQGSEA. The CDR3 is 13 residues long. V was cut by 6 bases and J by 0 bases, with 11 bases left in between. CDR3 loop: CSVGGRSNYGYTF. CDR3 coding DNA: TGCAGCGTCGGCGGACGTTCTAACTATGGCTACACCTTC. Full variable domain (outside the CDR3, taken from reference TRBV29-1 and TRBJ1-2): SAVISQKPSRDICQRGTSLTIQCQVDSQVTMMFWYRQQPGQSLTLIATANQGSEATYESGFVIDKFPISRPNLTFSTLTVSNMSPEDSSIYLCSVGGRSNYGYTFGSGTRLTVV.

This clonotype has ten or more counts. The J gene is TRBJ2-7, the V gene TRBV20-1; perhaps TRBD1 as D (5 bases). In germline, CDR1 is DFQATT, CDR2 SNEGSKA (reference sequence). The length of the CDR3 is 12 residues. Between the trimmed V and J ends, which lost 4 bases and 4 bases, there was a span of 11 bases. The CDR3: CSAKPSGYEQYF. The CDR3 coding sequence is TGCAGTGCTAAGCCCTCAGGGTACGAGCAGTACTTC.

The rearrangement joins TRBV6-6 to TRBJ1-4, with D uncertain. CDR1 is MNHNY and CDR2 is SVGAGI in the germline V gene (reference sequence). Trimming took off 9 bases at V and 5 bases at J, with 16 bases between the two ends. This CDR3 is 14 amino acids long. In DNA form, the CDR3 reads TGTGCCAGTAAAACCGAACTTAAGAATGAAAAACTGTTTTTT. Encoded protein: CASKTELKNEKLFF.

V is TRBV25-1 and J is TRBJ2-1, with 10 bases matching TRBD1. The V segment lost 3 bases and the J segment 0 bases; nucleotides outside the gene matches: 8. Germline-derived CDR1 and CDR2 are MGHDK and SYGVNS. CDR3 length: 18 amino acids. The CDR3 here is CASSESRDRGISYNEQFF. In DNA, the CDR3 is TGTGCCAGCAGTGAGTCCCGGGACAGGGGTATCTCCTACAATGAGCAGTTCTTC.

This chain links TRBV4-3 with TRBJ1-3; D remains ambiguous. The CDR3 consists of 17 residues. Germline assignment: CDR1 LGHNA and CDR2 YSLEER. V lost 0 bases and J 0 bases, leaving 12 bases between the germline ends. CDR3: CASSQDKPNPSGNTIYF. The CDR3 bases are TGCGCCAGCAGCCAAGATAAGCCAAACCCCTCTGGAAACACCATATATTTT.

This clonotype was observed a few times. The CDR3 DNA reads TGTGCCAGCCAGGGAACTGGAACAGAATCCTACGAGCAGTACTTC. It codes for CASQGTGTESYEQYF. The chain couples TRBV7-9 to TRBJ2-7; D may be TRBD1 (5 bases). Deletions cut 8 bases from V and 1 base from J, with 18 bases between. Per germline, CDR1 SEHNR and CDR2 FQNEAQ (reference sequence). CDR3 length equals 15 residues.

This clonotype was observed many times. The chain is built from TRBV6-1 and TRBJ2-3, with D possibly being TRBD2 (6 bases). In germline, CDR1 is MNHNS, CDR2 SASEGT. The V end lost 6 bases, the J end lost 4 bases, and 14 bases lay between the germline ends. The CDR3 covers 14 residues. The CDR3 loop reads CASSSSAGADTQYF. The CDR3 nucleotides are TGTGCCAGCAGCTCTAGCGCCGGGGCAGATACGCAGTATTTT.

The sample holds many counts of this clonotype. CDR3 amino acids: CASSFGLEGEQFF. In nucleotides, the CDR3 is TGTGCCAGCAGTTTTGGGCTTGAGGGGGAGCAGTTCTTC. This chain joins TRBV27 and TRBJ2-1; D tentatively reads TRBD1 or TRBD2 (5 bases each). V lost 3 bases and J 10 bases, leaving 13 bases between the germline ends. Per the germline V gene, CDR1 is MNHEY and CDR2 is SMNVEV (reference sequence). The CDR3 runs 13 residues.